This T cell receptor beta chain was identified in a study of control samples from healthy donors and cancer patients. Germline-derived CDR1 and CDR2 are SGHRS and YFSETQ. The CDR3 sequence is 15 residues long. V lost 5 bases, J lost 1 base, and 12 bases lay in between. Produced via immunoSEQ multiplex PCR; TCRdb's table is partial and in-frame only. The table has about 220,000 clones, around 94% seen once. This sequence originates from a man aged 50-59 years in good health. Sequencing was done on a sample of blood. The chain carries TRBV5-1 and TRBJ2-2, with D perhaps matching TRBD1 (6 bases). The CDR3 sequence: CASRSGTQNTGELFF. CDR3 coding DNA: TGCGCCAGCAGATCTGGGACACAGAACACCGGGGAGCTGTTTTTT.